What follows are 9 T cell receptor beta chains derived from one specimen sequenced in a study of blood T cell repertoires in COVID-19. Produced via immunoSEQ multiplex PCR; TCRdb's table is partial and in-frame only. The data contain tens of thousands of clones, 85% to 95% of them singletons. Specimen: peripheral blood. The receptors originated from a woman aged 50 to 60 in a cohort sampled during active COVID-19.

This clone was counted once. The rearrangement uses TRBV5-8 and TRBJ2-5; TRBD2 aligns across 11 bases. This CDR3 is 15 amino acids long. Germline V gene data show CDR1 as SGHTS and CDR2 as YDEGEE. V shed 0 bases, J shed 5 bases, and the junction held 3 bases outside the gene matches. The CDR3: CASSLARTSGETQYF. The CDR3 bases are TGTGCCAGCAGCTTGGCCAGGACTAGCGGGGAGACCCAGTACTTC.

The chain employs TRBV2 and TRBJ1-4; 9 bases are shared with TRBD1. This CDR3 has 14 amino acids. The germline V gene has CDR1 SNHLY and CDR2 FYNNEI. V dropped 8 bases and J dropped 6; count of bases not matched to a gene: 7. The CDR3 here is CASFRDRVDEKLFF. The CDR3 DNA reads as TGTGCCAGCTTCCGGGACAGGGTTGATGAAAAACTGTTTTTT.

The CDR3 loop is CASSQGTDQPQHF. As DNA, the CDR3 is TGTGCCAGCAGCCAAGGGACAGATCAGCCCCAGCATTTT. The rearrangement uses TRBV14 and TRBJ1-5, with D possibly TRBD1 on 6 matching bases. The CDR3 has 13 amino acids. Trimming shortened V by 1 base and J by 5 bases, and 6 bases separated the two germline ends. CDR1 and CDR2 from the germline V gene are SGHDN and FVKESK.

The genes are TRBV12-3 or TRBV12-4 and TRBJ2-3; the D is unclear. The V end was cut by 4 bases, the J end by 0 bases, with 2 bases between. The CDR3 loop spans 12 amino acids. This chain's CDR3 is CASSSSTDTQYF. CDR3 coding DNA: TGTGCCAGCAGTTCGAGCACAGATACGCAGTATTTT.

This rearrangement joins TRBV5-1 to TRBJ1-2; D unresolved. The V end lost 6 bases, the J end lost 4 bases, and 10 bases lay between the germline ends. The CDR3 has 12 amino acids. CDR1 and CDR2 (germline): SGHRS, YFSETQ. The CDR3 sequence: CASTPGGYGYTF. CDR3 in DNA: TGCGCCAGCACCCCGGGAGGCTATGGCTACACCTTC.

The genes are TRBV6-5 and TRBJ1-5; maybe TRBD1 (6 bases). The CDR3 is 14 residues long. From germline, CDR1 is MNHEY and CDR2 SVGAGI. Deletions cut 5 bases from V and 2 bases from J, with 10 bases between. In DNA form, the CDR3 reads TGTGCCAGCAGTCTGACAGGACGCAATCAGCCCCAGCATTTT. Its protein is CASSLTGRNQPQHF.

The V gene is TRBV7-9, the J gene TRBJ2-7, with D tentatively TRBD2 (6 bases). Germline CDR1 and CDR2: SEHNR and FQNEAQ (reference sequence). The CDR3 consists of 15 residues. Trimming took 4 bases from V and 3 from J, leaving 16 bases between them. CDR3 sequence: CASSSRLVFGYEQYF. The CDR3 DNA follows: TGTGCCAGCAGCTCACGACTAGTGTTCGGCTACGAGCAGTACTTC.

This clone has a single count. The chain joins TRBV3-1 (or the pseudogene TRBV3-2) to TRBJ1-2; a possible D gene is TRBD1 (6 bases). The CDR3 consists of 15 residues. Trimming stripped 2 bases from V and 7 bases from J, with 17 bases between. CDR1 is LGHDT and CDR2 is YNNKEL in the germline V gene (reference sequence). In DNA form, the CDR3 reads TGTGCCAGCAGCCAACGGGGGGGGCCTTCGGGTGGCTACACCTTC. This gives the protein CASSQRGGPSGGYTF.

Turning to this clone: Distinct nucleotide sequences in the sample also encode this CDR3. The V gene is TRBV18, the J gene TRBJ2-7; D is perhaps TRBD1 (5 bases). V was pared by 3 bases and J by 4 bases, with 7 bases between. The germline V gene has CDR1 KGHSH and CDR2 LQKENI. This CDR3 comprises 12 residues. The chain's CDR3 is CASSPDSYEQYF. The CDR3 nucleotides read TGTGCCAGCTCACCCGACAGTTACGAGCAGTACTTC. Full variable domain (rest looked up from reference TRBV18 and TRBJ2-7): NAGVMQNPRHLVRRRGQEARLRCSPMKGHSHVYWYRQLPEEGLKFMVYLQKENIIDESGMPKERFSAEFPKEGPSILRIQQVVRGDSAAYFCASSPDSYEQYFGPGTRLTVT.